The rows below give T cell receptor beta chains drawn from one sample of a study of response to subunit inactivated influenza vaccine. TCRdb called the RT-PCR reads again in MiXCR, with one record for every CDR3 protein. The table shows 650,000 to 800,000 distinct CDR3 sequences, with approximately 17% occurring only once. The input for sequencing was PBMCs from blood, taken roughly 5 days after vaccination. Receptors were obtained from a man aged 50-59 years who received an inactivated influenza vaccine. CDR3s include the opening cysteine and the closing phenylalanine or tryptophan. Fields, in order: D gene, clone size, J gene, V gene, CDR3 DNA, CDR3 protein. A D gene is named only where the DNA matches it firmly. Only some rows state a clone size, as once, few, many or a class for expanded clones.

>TRBD2|few|TRBJ2-1|TRBV4-1
TGCGCCAGCAGCCGCATGACTAGCGAGAGCTCCTACAATGAGCAGTTCTTC
CASSRMTSESSYNEQFF
>TRBD1|-|TRBJ1-1|TRBV29-1
TGCAGCGTTGCTCCAGACAGGGTGTATACTGAAGCTTTCTTT
CSVAPDRVYTEAFF
>-|-|TRBJ2-7|TRBV28
TGTGCCAGCAGTTTCGGGGGAGCCGAGCAGTACTTC
CASSFGGAEQYF
>TRBD2|-|TRBJ2-7|TRBV3-1
TGTGCCAGCAGCCAAGACGAGCGGGGCTCCTACGAGCAGTACTTC
CASSQDERGSYEQYF
>TRBD1|-|TRBJ1-5|TRBV12-3/TRBV12-4
TGTGCCAGCAGCTCTAGTTTGACAGGGCGGGTCGATCAGCCCCAGCATTTT
CASSSSLTGRVDQPQHF
>TRBD1|many|TRBJ2-7|TRBV7-9
TGTGCCAGCAGCTTAGTCCTGCAGGGGGTAGACGAGCAGTACTTC
CASSLVLQGVDEQYF
>-|-|TRBJ2-2|TRBV10-3
TGTGCCATCAGTGAGAAATCGGCAACGAACACCGGGGAGCTGTTTTTT
CAISEKSATNTGELFF
>-|-|TRBJ2-1|TRBV27
TGTGCCAGCAGTTCCTTGGGGCACAATGAGCAGTTCTTC
CASSSLGHNEQFF
>TRBD1|-|TRBJ2-3|TRBV4-1
TGCGCCAGCAGCCAGGGCGAACAGGGGGGAAGGACAGATACGCAGTATTTT
CASSQGEQGGRTDTQYF
>TRBD1|-|TRBJ2-3|TRBV7-8
TGTGCCAGCAGCTTGGCGGGACAGGGGGGAGGAGATACGCAGTATTTT
CASSLAGQGGGDTQYF
>TRBD2|few|TRBJ2-7|TRBV7-9
TGTGCCAGCAGCTCATTTACTAGCGGGAGGGCGAGGGAGCAGTACTTC
CASSSFTSGRAREQYF
>-|few|TRBJ2-3|TRBV7-9
TGTGCCAGCAGCTCCCAAGGACTAAGACGTAGCACAGATACGCAGTATTTT
CASSSQGLRRSTDTQYF
>-|few|TRBJ2-5|TRBV12-3/TRBV12-4
TGTGCCAGCAGTTTTAGCGGAGATACACAAGAGACCCAGTACTTC
CASSFSGDTQETQYF
>-|-|TRBJ2-7|TRBV5-5
TGTGCCAGCAGCCCTTGGCCAGGGCTTACCTACGAGCAGTACTTC
CASSPWPGLTYEQYF
>-|-|TRBJ2-1|TRBV5-4
TGTGCCAGCAGCTTCTCTAGCGCTCTTGGGAATGAGCAGTTCTTC
CASSFSSALGNEQFF
>-|many|TRBJ2-5|TRBV9
TGTGCCAGCAGCGTAGGAGGGAATGACGGGACCCAGTACTTC
CASSVGGNDGTQYF
>-|-|TRBJ2-3|TRBV5-1
TGCGCCAGCAGATCCACGTTCAGGTATACGCAGTATTTT
CASRSTFRYTQYF
>TRBD1|-|TRBJ2-7|TRBV20-1
TGCAGTGCCATCTCCCCACCCGTGGCAGGGGGCCTTCTCCGTAGCTCCTACGAGCAGTACTTC
CSAISPPVAGGLLRSSYEQYF
>-|few|TRBJ1-6|TRBV3-1
TGTGCCAGCAGGGGGCACGGGAATAATTCACCCCTCCACTTT
CASRGHGNNSPLHF
>-|-|TRBJ2-1|TRBV4-2
TGTGCCAGCAGCCAAGATATGGGACGTACCAATGAGCAGTTCTTC
CASSQDMGRTNEQFF
>TRBD2|-|TRBJ2-1|TRBV9
TGTGCCAGCAGCGTAGATAAGCGGGATAAGCAGTTCTTC
CASSVDKRDKQFF
>TRBD2|-|TRBJ2-7|TRBV5-4
TGTGCCAGCAGCCACCAGCGGGGGGACTACGAGCAGTACTTC
CASSHQRGDYEQYF
>TRBD2|-|TRBJ2-1|TRBV3-1
TGTGCCAGCAGCCAAGGGACCCGGCGGGGGGGGTGGTTCTTC
CASSQGTRRGGWFF
>-|-|TRBJ1-2|TRBV12-3/TRBV12-4
TGTGCCAGCAGCTCTCAGGGAAGCGGCTACACCTTC
CASSSQGSGYTF
>-|many|TRBJ2-7|TRBV7-2
TGTGCCAGCAGTTCCGGGAACTACGAGCAGTACTTC
CASSSGNYEQYF
>TRBD1|few|TRBJ2-4|TRBV10-3
TGTGCCATCAGTGCTAACTCAGGACAGGGGGACGCCAAAAACATTCAGTACTTC
CAISANSGQGDAKNIQYF
>-|few|TRBJ2-2|TRBV7-9
TGTGCCAGCAGCTTAGCCAATCCCGGGGAGCTGTTTTTT
CASSLANPGELFF
>-|-|TRBJ1-5|TRBV7-9
TGTGCCAGCAGCTTAGGCGCAGTTCTTAGCAATCAGCCCCAGCATTTT
CASSLGAVLSNQPQHF
>-|few|TRBJ2-3|TRBV5-1
TGCGCCAGCAGCGCCGGCCTTCGGGGCACGACAGATACGCAGTATTTT
CASSAGLRGTTDTQYF
>TRBD1|-|TRBJ2-3|TRBV20-1
TGCAGTGCTATGGGACAGGGGGCTGGAGATACGCAGTATTTT
CSAMGQGAGDTQYF
>TRBD2|many|TRBJ2-1|TRBV20-1
TGCAGTGCTAGAGGGACTAGCGGGGGGAATGAGCAGTTCTTC
CSARGTSGGNEQFF
>-|many|TRBJ2-3|TRBV27
TGTGCCAGCAGTGCCTTGGTTTCAGCGGGCACAGATACGCAGTATTTT
CASSALVSAGTDTQYF
>TRBD2|few|TRBJ2-7|TRBV12-3/TRBV12-4
TGTGCCTGCAGGGCAAGCGGGAGCTACGAGCAGTACTTC
CACRASGSYEQYF
>-|few|TRBJ2-7|TRBV4-3
TGCGCCAGCAGCCTGGGTGGTGGGGGCCGCGAGCAGTACTTC
CASSLGGGGREQYF
>-|many|TRBJ1-5|TRBV6-2/TRBV6-3
TGTGCCAGCAGGGACAGCAATCAGCCCCAGCATTTT
CASRDSNQPQHF
>TRBD1|-|TRBJ2-1|TRBV3-1
TGTGCCAGCAGCCATCAACAGGGGATTTCCTACAATGAGCAGTTCTTC
CASSHQQGISYNEQFF
>TRBD2|-|TRBJ2-7|TRBV6-1
TGTGCCAGCACCCCGGGACTAGCGTCATACGAGCAGTACTTC
CASTPGLASYEQYF
>-|-|TRBJ2-1|TRBV30
TGTGCCTGGAGTCTCCAGGGAAATGAGCAGTTCTTC
CAWSLQGNEQFF
>TRBD1|few|TRBJ1-6|TRBV5-1
TGCGCCAGCAGCGGGCAGGGGGCGCGTCTCCACTTT
CASSGQGARLHF
>TRBD2|few|TRBJ2-1|TRBV11-1
TGTGCCAGCAGCTTAGTGGGACTAGCGGAATGGATCTCCTACAATGAGCAGTTCTTC
CASSLVGLAEWISYNEQFF
>TRBD2|-|TRBJ2-1|TRBV7-9
TGTGCCAGCAGCACCTCCCTCGCCAGCGGGAGGGCGAATGAGCAGTTCTTC
CASSTSLASGRANEQFF
>TRBD1|few|TRBJ2-1|TRBV29-1
TGCAGCGTGGGACAGGGGGTTGTCAATGAGCAGTTCTTC
CSVGQGVVNEQFF
>-|few|TRBJ1-2|TRBV18
TGTGCCAGCTCACCGACAAGGGGCGGTAACTATGGCTACACCTTC
CASSPTRGGNYGYTF
>-|many|TRBJ2-1|TRBV5-1
TGCGCCAGCAGTCCCGAGAGCTCCTACAATGAGCAGTTCTTC
CASSPESSYNEQFF
>TRBD1|-|TRBJ2-7|TRBV4-3
TGCGCCAGCAGCCAAGCGACAGGGAATGGCTACGAGCAGTACTTC
CASSQATGNGYEQYF
>-|few|TRBJ2-2|TRBV2
TGTGCCAGCAGGCTGACCGGGACTCTGCTCGGGGAGCTGTTTTTT
CASRLTGTLLGELFF
>TRBD1|-|TRBJ1-3|TRBV18
TGTGCCAGCTCACTACAGGGGACAGGAAACTCTGGAAACACCATATATTTT
CASSLQGTGNSGNTIYF
>-|many|TRBJ2-5|TRBV29-1
TGCAGCGTCTTGTTGTCAGAGACCCAGTACTTC
CSVLLSETQYF
>-|many|TRBJ2-1|TRBV20-1
TGCAGTGCTATCGGGGCCGGACCGAGCTCCTACAATGAGCAGTTCTTC
CSAIGAGPSSYNEQFF
>TRBD2|many|TRBJ2-7|TRBV7-8
TGTGCCAGCAGCTTAGCGGGACTAGTCGGCGGCCGAGACTTC
CASSLAGLVGGRDF
>-|few|TRBJ2-5|TRBV7-9
TGTGCCAGCCGCCCCGACGACATCCAAGAGACCCAGTACTTC
CASRPDDIQETQYF
>-|-|TRBJ2-1|TRBV29-1
TGCAGCGTTGACGACACTTACAATGAGCAGTTCTTC
CSVDDTYNEQFF
>-|-|TRBJ2-7|TRBV20-1
TGCAGTGCCCCAAAGAACGTGAATTCCTACGAGCAGTACTTC
CSAPKNVNSYEQYF
>TRBD1|-|TRBJ1-2|TRBV20-1
TGCAGTGCTACGGACAGGGCGGACTATGGCTACACCTTC
CSATDRADYGYTF
>TRBD2|-|TRBJ2-1|TRBV7-3
TGTGCCAGCAGCTTAATAGGTAGCGGGTTTTACAATGAGCAGTTCTTC
CASSLIGSGFYNEQFF
>-|many|TRBJ2-2|TRBV3-1
TGTGCCAGCAGCCAAGATATCGTGGAGGGGGCTGTTGAGTACACCGGGGAGCTGTTTTTT
CASSQDIVEGAVEYTGELFF
>-|few|TRBJ2-7|TRBV3-1
TGTGCCAGCAGCCAAGTCATTTACGAGCAGTACTTC
CASSQVIYEQYF
>TRBD1|-|TRBJ1-1|TRBV29-1
TGCAGCGGGGCCCGGGACAGGGGCACTGAAGCTTTCTTT
CSGARDRGTEAFF
>-|-|TRBJ2-3|TRBV10-3
TGTGCCATCAAACGAGAGAGCACAGATACGCAGTATTTT
CAIKRESTDTQYF
>-|-|TRBJ2-2|TRBV20-1
TGCAGTGCTAGAGGCGGTGCGGCGAACACCGGGGAGCTGTTTTTT
CSARGGAANTGELFF